The 28 T cell receptor beta chains below come from one sample, sequenced in a study of PD-1 and CTLA-4 blockade in melanoma. Sequencing used immunoSEQ multiplex PCR; TCRdb keeps in-frame clones, though not all of them. The sample has under 20,000 clones; approximately 70% are singletons. Sequenced material: CD8+ T cells from peripheral blood, taken from a patient given anti-PD-1 treatment. All receptors come from a human donor with melanoma.

V usage is TRBV6-1 and J usage is TRBJ1-2; D might be TRBD1 (6 bases). This CDR3 has 18 residues. Germline V gene sequence: CDR1 MNHNS, CDR2 SASEGT. The V end lost 2 bases, the J end lost 4 bases, and 23 bases lay between the germline ends. Here the CDR3 reads CASSELGATTLLGYGYTF. The CDR3 DNA reads TGTGCCAGCAGTGAATTGGGGGCTACCACTCTTCTGGGCTATGGCTACACCTTC.

The rearrangement uses TRBV2 and TRBJ2-5, with a tentative D call TRBD2 (5 bases). V was pared by 7 bases and J by 1 base, with 7 bases between. The CDR3 has 12 residues. Per the germline V gene, CDR1 is SNHLY and CDR2 is FYNNEI. The CDR3, as DNA: TGTGCCAGCACCAGCGGCCAAGAGACCCAGTACTTC. Encoded protein: CASTSGQETQYF.

The chain carries TRBV2 and TRBJ2-7; tentative D call: TRBD2 (6 bases). V gave up 6 bases and J gave up 3 bases, with 18 bases separating them. Per germline, CDR1 SNHLY and CDR2 FYNNEI. CDR3 length: 15 amino acids. Here the CDR3 reads CASSALRDLDYEQYF. The CDR3 DNA reads as TGTGCCAGCAGCGCCTTGCGGGACTTGGACTACGAGCAGTACTTC.

This clone was counted a few times. V is TRBV30 and J is TRBJ1-2; D gene ambiguous. Trimming took 0 bases from V and 4 from J, leaving 12 bases between them. Germline loops: CDR1 GTSNPN, CDR2 SVGIG (reference sequence). The CDR3 contains 14 residues. DNA of the CDR3: TGTGCCTGGAGTGTGGATGCTGGTGGCTATGGCTACACCTTC. The encoded protein is CAWSVDAGGYGYTF.

V gene TRBV15 combines with J gene TRBJ1-2, with D maybe TRBD1 (5 bases). Germline CDR1 reads LNHNV; CDR2 reads YYDKDF (reference sequence). The CDR3 loop spans 18 amino acids. Between the trimmed V and J ends, which lost 4 bases and 5 bases, there was a span of 26 bases. This chain's CDR3 is CATSTSYIPRVPIYGYTF. CDR3 DNA: TGTGCCACCAGCACTTCCTATATCCCCAGGGTCCCGATTTATGGCTACACCTTC.

This chain joins TRBV19 and TRBJ1-1; D gene unclear. With 6 bases removed from V and 7 bases from J, the gap between germline ends came to 12 bases. The CDR3 has 12 amino acids. Germline values: CDR1 LNHDA, CDR2 SQIVND (reference sequence). CDR3 sequence: CASSTIQNEAFF. CDR3 sequence (DNA): TGTGCCAGTAGCACGATCCAGAATGAAGCTTTCTTT.

This clone is labeled as medium-sized. This chain links TRBV19 with TRBJ2-7, with 10 nucleotides matching TRBD2. The CDR3 runs 14 residues. V was clipped by 5 bases and J by 7 bases; unmatched bases: 8. Per the germline V gene, CDR1 is LNHDA and CDR2 is SQIVND (reference sequence). DNA for the CDR3: TGTGCCAGTAGTTTCACTTGGACTAGCGGAGAGCAGTACTTC. It translates to CASSFTWTSGEQYF. Combining the CDR3 with reference TRBV19 and TRBJ2-7 gives the whole variable domain DGGITQSPKYLFRKEGQNVTLSCEQNLNHDAMYWYRQDPGQGLRLIYYSQIVNDFQKGDIAEGYSVSREKKESFPLTVTSAQKNPTAFYLCASSFTWTSGEQYFGPGTRLTVT.

CDR3: CASSGGPGRANEKLFF. In DNA form, the CDR3 reads TGTGCCAGCAGTGGGGGACCTGGGAGGGCTAATGAAAAACTGTTTTTT. The V gene is TRBV28, the J gene TRBJ1-4; D is perhaps TRBD1 (5 bases). Germline V gene data show CDR1 as MDHEN and CDR2 as SYDVKM. Trimming shortened V by 5 bases and J by 3 bases, and 16 bases separated the two germline ends. The CDR3 loop spans 16 amino acids.

There are a few counts of this clone. The chain recombines TRBV18 with TRBJ2-7; the D is unclear. V was clipped by 2 bases and J by 0 bases, with 8 bases between them. There are 14 residues in the CDR3. CDR1 and CDR2 (germline): KGHSH, LQKENI. The CDR3 spells CASSPSGNSYEQYF. As DNA, the CDR3 is TGTGCCAGCTCACCATCTGGAAACTCCTACGAGCAGTACTTC.

This chain links TRBV27 with TRBJ2-7; 7 bases are shared with TRBD1. The CDR3 length is 14 residues. Germline-derived CDR1 and CDR2 are MNHEY and SMNVEV (reference sequence). Losses at the gene ends were 4 bases for V and 4 bases for J; bases not matched to a gene: 7. CDR3 sequence: CASSYHRGRYEQYF. Here the CDR3 DNA reads TGTGCCAGCAGTTACCACAGGGGACGATACGAGCAGTACTTC.

This chain links TRBV24-1 with TRBJ2-5, with D maybe TRBD2 (7 bases). Trimming removed 9 bases from V and 4 bases from J, with 20 bases in between. Per germline, CDR1 KGHDR and CDR2 SFDVKD. This CDR3 has 15 residues. The chain's CDR3 is CATGSLRGASETQYF. As DNA, the CDR3 is TGTGCCACCGGATCTTTACGGGGGGCCTCAGAGACCCAGTACTTC.

Points on this clone: One end of the junction does not line up with germline, which may come from a read error. The CDR3 DNA follows: TGTGCCAGTAGGGACGGGCCCGGGCCGGTCTTT. Encoded protein: CASRDGPGPVF. The V and J genes are TRBV19 and TRBJ1-1; the D is unclear. Germline loops: CDR1 LNHDA, CDR2 SQIVND (reference sequence). This CDR3 has 11 residues.

This clone occurred a few times. This chain connects TRBV14 to TRBJ2-2, with 11 bases identical to TRBD2. Trimming removed 4 bases from V and 6 bases from J; junction bases left unmatched: 4. The CDR3 totals 15 residues. CDR1 is SGHDN, CDR2 FVKESK, per germline. The CDR3 DNA is TGTGCCAGCAGCCTTCTAGCGGGAGGAGCCGGGGAGCTGTTTTTT. Translating gives CASSLLAGGAGELFF.

The chain couples TRBV10-3 to TRBJ2-6, with unresolved D. V lost 2 bases and J 4 bases, leaving 12 bases between the germline ends. The CDR3 contains 16 residues. Germline V gene lookup returns CDR1 ENHRY and CDR2 SYGVKD. CDR3 region: CAISEQTVSGANVLTF. As DNA, the CDR3 is TGTGCCATCAGTGAGCAAACCGTATCGGGGGCCAACGTCCTGACTTTC.

The genes are TRBV5-1 and TRBJ1-1; D is ambiguous. This CDR3 region has 13 residues. The V gene lost 0 bases and the J gene lost 5 bases, with 8 bases spanning the gap. Germline assignment: CDR1 SGHRS and CDR2 YFSETQ. CDR3 in amino acids: CASSLAPRTEAFF. CDR3 coding DNA: TGCGCCAGCAGCTTGGCGCCGAGAACTGAAGCTTTCTTT.

By sample share, this clone is medium-sized (0.01 to 0.1%). The chain couples TRBV4-2 to TRBJ1-2, with 9 bases that match TRBD1. Trimming removed 4 bases from V and 8 bases from J; junction bases left unmatched: 5. The CDR3 extends over 13 amino acids. Germline lookup yields CDR1 LGHNA and CDR2 YNFKEQ. The CDR3 nucleotides are TGTGCCAGCAGCCCGGGACAGGGTGGAGGCTACACCTTC. Its translation: CASSPGQGGGYTF.

The CDR3 DNA is TGTGCCTGGACTTGGGGACAGGGCTCCTATAATTCACCCCTCCACTTT. It is translated as CAWTWGQGSYNSPLHF. This chain links TRBV30 with TRBJ1-6; 9 nucleotides match TRBD1. Trimming at V came to 4 bases and at J to 0 bases, leaving 4 bases not matched to a gene. The CDR3 is 16 amino acids. Germline loops: CDR1 GTSNPN, CDR2 SVGIG (reference sequence).

The chain recombines TRBV29-1 with TRBJ1-5; no clear D gene. The CDR3 contains 12 residues. The ends were cut back, 6 bases at V and 7 bases at J, with 13 bases in the middle. Germline values: CDR1 SQVTM, CDR2 ANQGSEA. The CDR3 loop reads CSVGELGQPQHF. CDR3 DNA: TGCAGCGTGGGAGAATTGGGCCAGCCCCAGCATTTT.

The J gene is TRBJ2-1, the V gene TRBV27; D is unclear. Per the germline V gene, CDR1 is MNHEY and CDR2 is SMNVEV (reference sequence). The CDR3 loop spans 14 amino acids. Trimming took off 2 bases at V and 0 bases at J, with 5 bases between the two ends. The CDR3 region has the DNA TGTGCCAGCAGTTTAACGAGCTCCTACAATGAGCAGTTCTTC. As protein: CASSLTSSYNEQFF.

V and J are TRBV6-5 and TRBJ2-1; TRBD2 matches at 8 bases. With V trimmed by 7 bases and J by 0 bases, 5 bases remained unmatched. The germline CDR1 and CDR2 sequences are MNHEY and SVGAGI. CDR3 length: 15 amino acids. CDR3 sequence: CASTSSGSSYNEQFF. In DNA form, the CDR3 reads TGTGCCAGCACGTCGAGCGGGAGCTCCTACAATGAGCAGTTCTTC.

The chain employs TRBV6-1 and TRBJ2-2; D remains ambiguous. The ends were cut back, 1 base at V and 3 bases at J, with 15 bases in the middle. CDR3 size: 17 residues. Germline loops: CDR1 MNHNS, CDR2 SASEGT. CDR3 coding DNA: TGTGCCAGCAGTGAAGAAGTAGATGGACCTCACACCGGGGAGCTGTTTTTT. This gives the protein CASSEEVDGPHTGELFF.

The chain recombines TRBV25-1 with TRBJ2-7; tentatively, D is TRBD1 (5 bases). Deletions cut 3 bases from V and 2 bases from J, with 8 bases between. Germline V CDR1 and CDR2: MGHDK, SYGVNS. The CDR3 has 13 amino acids. Here the CDR3 reads CASSETATYEQYF. As DNA, the CDR3 is TGTGCCAGCAGTGAGACAGCAACCTACGAGCAGTACTTC.

This clone turned up a few times. The genes are TRBV11-3 and TRBJ2-2; D gene ambiguous. Germline V lookup: CDR1 SGHNT, CDR2 YENEEA. This CDR3 spans 14 amino acids. V gave up 5 bases and J gave up 5 bases, with 12 bases separating them. Written as DNA, the CDR3 is TGTGCCAGCAGCCCTTCGTTCGGGACCGGGGAGCTGTTTTTT. Its protein is CASSPSFGTGELFF.

This sequence joins TRBV6-5 and TRBJ2-7, with D hard to call. The CDR3 covers 14 residues. Trimming took off 0 bases at V and 7 bases at J, with 13 bases between the two ends. The germline V gene has CDR1 MNHEY and CDR2 SVGAGI. CDR3 coding DNA: TGTGCCAGCAGTTACTCAGGCGGAACTAAGGAGCAGTACTTC. Amino acid sequence: CASSYSGGTKEQYF.

V is TRBV15 and J is TRBJ2-4, with 7 nucleotides matching TRBD1. The germline V gene encodes CDR1 LNHNV and CDR2 YYDKDF (reference sequence). The V gene end was trimmed by 3 bases and the J gene end by 8 bases; junction bases not matched to a gene: 13. The CDR3 loop spans 16 amino acids. The CDR3 loop is CATSRGNQGVGDIQYF. CDR3 DNA: TGTGCCACCAGCAGGGGAAACCAGGGGGTTGGGGACATTCAGTACTTC.

This chain links TRBV27 with TRBJ1-1; 7 positions agree with TRBD1. V shed 5 bases and J 5 bases; nucleotides not matched to a gene: 11. CDR1 and CDR2 from the germline V gene are MNHEY and SMNVEV (reference sequence). The CDR3 is 15 residues long. This CDR3 is CASSPTDRYGTEAFF. The CDR3 nucleotides read TGTGCCAGCAGTCCGACGGACAGGTATGGAACTGAAGCTTTCTTT.

This clone was seen just once. V is TRBV5-1 and J is TRBJ2-3; 7 positions agree with TRBD2. The germline gives CDR1 SGHRS, CDR2 YFSETQ. The V gene end was trimmed by 6 bases and the J gene end by 1 base; junction bases not matched to a gene: 8. The CDR3 covers 15 residues. The chain's CDR3 is CASNSGGSRTDTQYF. CDR3 in DNA: TGCGCCAGCAATTCCGGGGGGTCTCGCACAGATACGCAGTATTTT.

This chain joins TRBV6-5 and TRBJ2-7; D unclear. Looked up from germline, CDR1 is MNHEY and CDR2 is SVGAGI. Trimming pared 0 bases from V and 3 bases from J, leaving 12 bases between. This CDR3 comprises 15 residues. The CDR3 region has the DNA TGTGCCAGCAGTTACTCATCCTTACTACACTACGAGCAGTACTTC. Its translation: CASSYSSLLHYEQYF.